The clone carrying this T cell receptor beta chain has just a few counts. The antigen remains undetermined. The sample belongs to a study of T cells in narcolepsy. Across the study: Enrolled donors included narcolepsy type 1 or type 2 patients and healthy controls.

Study observations and caveats: No autoreactive T cell clone sequences appeared in some memory CD4+ repertoires. Reportedly, autoreactive clonotypes were serially detected in patients' blood but not controls'. Same-patient CSF and blood CD4+ T cell clonotypes included HCRT-specific and TRIB2-specific autoreactive ones.

Sequenced by immunoSEQ multiplex PCR; TCRdb stores in-frame clones only, minus some. Of 20,000 to 30,000 clones in the sample, roughly 86% are singletons; the top ten hold about 1.1%. This CDR3 has 12 amino acids. CDR1 and CDR2 from the germline V gene are SGHNT and YYREEE (reference sequence). Trimming cost V 3 bases and J 8 bases, with 8 bases left between them. V is TRBV5-4 and J is TRBJ2-2; the D gene is possibly TRBD2 (5 bases). This clonotype was sampled from a human donor in good health. Sequenced material: memory (CD45RA-) CD4+ T cells from blood. In nucleotides, the CDR3 is TGTGCCAGCAGCTCGGAGGTTGGGGAGCTGTTTTTT. Amino acid sequence: CASSSEVGELFF.